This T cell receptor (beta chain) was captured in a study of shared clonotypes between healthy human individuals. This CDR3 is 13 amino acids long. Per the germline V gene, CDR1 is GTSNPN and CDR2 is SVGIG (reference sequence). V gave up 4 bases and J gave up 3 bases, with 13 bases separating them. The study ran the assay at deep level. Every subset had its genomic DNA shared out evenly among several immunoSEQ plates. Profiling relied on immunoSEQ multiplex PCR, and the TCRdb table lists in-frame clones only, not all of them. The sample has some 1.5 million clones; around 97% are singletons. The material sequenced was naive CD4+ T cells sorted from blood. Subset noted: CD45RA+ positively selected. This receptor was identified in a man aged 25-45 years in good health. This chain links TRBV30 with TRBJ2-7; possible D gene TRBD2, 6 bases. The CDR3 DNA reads TGTGCCTGGACCCCCGGACTAAACTACGAGCAGTACTTC. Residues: CAWTPGLNYEQYF.